The 18 T cell receptor beta chains in this list originate from one sample, sequenced in a study of cytomegalovirus exposure and HLA in healthy donors. Both 60 Vbeta primers and 13 Jbeta primers went into the PCR. TCRdb keeps only in-frame clones here, not all; method: immunoSEQ multiplex PCR. The table lists approximately 280,000 clones, 70% to 90% of them singletons. Sequencing used PBMCs. These receptors were taken from a man between 40 and 49 years old in good health and CMV-seropositive.

This clone was counted only a few times. The chain employs TRBV11-2 and TRBJ1-1; no definite D call. Germline-derived CDR1 and CDR2 are SGHAT and FQNNGV. V was cut by 8 bases and J by 3 bases, with 10 bases left in between. The length of the CDR3 is 12 residues. In nucleotides, the CDR3 is TGTGCCAGCTCTAGACTGGACACTGAAGCTTTCTTT. It translates to CASSRLDTEAFF.

The gene calls are TRBV28 and TRBJ1-5; unclear D gene. V was cut by 3 bases and J by 9 bases, with 6 bases left in between. There are 11 residues in the CDR3. Germline CDR1 reads MDHEN; CDR2 reads SYDVKM. The CDR3 nucleotides read TGTGCCAGCAGTTTTACGGGGCCCCAGCATTTT. Translation gives CASSFTGPQHF.

This sequence joins TRBV7-9 and TRBJ2-1; weak D call: TRBD2 (6 bases). Germline V lookup: CDR1 SEHNR, CDR2 FQNEAQ (reference sequence). Trimming stripped 7 bases from V and 0 bases from J, with 16 bases between. This CDR3 spans 16 amino acids. The CDR3 bases are TGTGCCAGCATAACCCCCGGGAGTAGCTCCTACAATGAGCAGTTCTTC. It translates to CASITPGSSSYNEQFF. Filled out from reference TRBV7-9 and TRBJ2-1, the complete variable domain reads DTGVSQNPRHKITKRGQNVTFRCDPISEHNRLYWYRQTLGQGPEFLTYFQNEAQLEKSRLLSDRFSAERPKGSFSTLEIQRTEQGDSAMYLCASITPGSSSYNEQFFGPGTRLTVL.

This chain uses TRBV4-3 with TRBJ2-1, with TRBD1 matching over 10 bases. V shed 4 bases and J 8 bases; nucleotides not matched to a gene: 2. The CDR3 is 13 residues long. The germline CDR1 and CDR2 sequences are LGHNA and YSLEER. CDR3 amino acids: CASSPTGGYEQFF. Written as DNA, the CDR3 is TGCGCCAGCAGCCCGACAGGGGGCTATGAGCAGTTCTTC.

This clone was seen repeatedly, ten times or more. The gene calls are TRBV7-2 and TRBJ1-3, with a possible D match to TRBD1 (6 bases). This CDR3 has 16 residues. Germline CDR1 reads SGHTA; CDR2 reads FQGNSA. Trimming removed 0 bases from V and 0 bases from J, with 9 bases in between. CDR3 nucleotides: TGTGCCAGCAGCTTAGCGACAGGCCTCTCTGGAAACACCATATATTTT. Translated, it gives CASSLATGLSGNTIYF. Together with reference TRBV7-2 and TRBJ1-3, the CDR3 gives the full variable domain: GAGVSQSPSNKVTEKGKDVELRCDPISGHTALYWYRQSLGQGLEFLIYFQGNSAPDKSGLPSDRFSAERTGGSVSTLTIQRTQQEDSAVYLCASSLATGLSGNTIYFGEGSWLTVV.

This chain links TRBV19 with TRBJ1-5; TRBD1 might be the D (5 bases). Trimming stripped 11 bases from V and 4 bases from J, with 15 bases between. The CDR3 sequence is 13 residues long. Germline values: CDR1 LNHDA, CDR2 SQIVND (reference sequence). The CDR3 sequence is CASSQGRNQPQHF. The DNA for the CDR3 is TGTGCCTCTTCCCAGGGAAGAAATCAGCCCCAGCATTTT.

For the CDR3, the DNA is TGTGCCTGGATCAGGGGGTTGAATGAGCAGTTCTTC. Amino acids: CAWIRGLNEQFF. The rearrangement joins TRBV30 to TRBJ2-1, with 7 bases aligning to TRBD1. The CDR3 spans 12 residues. Germline CDR1 and CDR2: GTSNPN and SVGIG (reference sequence). The trim removed 4 bases at V and 7 bases at J, leaving 4 bases unmatched.

Only one count was recorded for this clone. The V gene is TRBV27, the J gene TRBJ2-1; TRBD2 matches 12 bases. Germline values: CDR1 MNHEY, CDR2 SMNVEV (reference sequence). CDR3 length equals 15 residues. The V segment lost 6 bases and the J segment 6 bases; nucleotides outside the gene matches: 6. The CDR3 nucleotides are TGTGCCAGCAGAGACCTAGCGGGAGGGGGCAATGAGCAGTTCTTC. This encodes CASRDLAGGGNEQFF.

The chain uses TRBV6-6 and TRBJ2-1; TRBD1 aligns across 9 bases. CDR3 length equals 14 residues. Germline V gene sequence: CDR1 MNHNY, CDR2 SVGAGI (reference sequence). V lost 4 bases, J lost 8 bases, and 6 bases stayed unmatched. This CDR3 is CASSSLTGGDEQFF. For the CDR3, the DNA is TGTGCCAGCAGTTCCCTGACAGGGGGGGATGAGCAGTTCTTC.

This chain connects TRBV7-6 to TRBJ2-7, with TRBD2 matching over 10 bases. This CDR3 is 16 amino acids long. V lost 0 bases, J lost 2 bases, and 4 bases stayed unmatched. Germline-derived CDR1 and CDR2 are SGHVS and FNYEAQ. CDR3 amino acids: CASSLAASGGPYEQYF. The CDR3 DNA sequence: TGTGCCAGCAGCTTAGCGGCTAGCGGGGGTCCCTACGAGCAGTACTTC. Combining the CDR3 with reference TRBV7-6 and TRBJ2-7 gives the whole variable domain GAGVSQSPRYKVTKRGQDVALRCDPISGHVSLYWYRQALGQGPEFLTYFNYEAQQDKSGLPNDRFSAERPEGSISTLTIQRTEQRDSAMYRCASSLAASGGPYEQYFGPGTRLTVT.

The V call is TRBV7-8, the J call TRBJ1-5, with D possibly matching TRBD1 (6 bases). The CDR3 contains 15 residues. V lost 1 base, J lost 4 bases, and 11 bases lay in between. The germline gives CDR1 SGHVS, CDR2 FQNEAQ. CDR3 residues: CASSLGAGENQPQHF. The CDR3 bases are TGTGCCAGCAGCTTAGGTGCAGGGGAAAATCAGCCCCAGCATTTT.

This chain links TRBV6-1 with TRBJ2-7; D possibly corresponds to TRBD1 (6 bases). The V end lost 3 bases, the J end lost 5 bases, and 8 bases lay between the germline ends. CDR1 is MNHNS and CDR2 is SASEGT in the germline V gene. This CDR3 spans 12 amino acids. This chain's CDR3 is CASSDPGDEQYF. CDR3 DNA sequence: TGTGCCAGCAGTGATCCAGGGGACGAGCAGTACTTC.

The chain recombines TRBV27 with TRBJ1-3; 7 nucleotides match TRBD1. The V gene end was trimmed by 4 bases and the J gene end by 1 base; junction bases not matched to a gene: 4. The CDR3 extends over 15 amino acids. Germline CDR1 is MNHEY and CDR2 is SMNVEV (reference sequence). CDR3 amino acids: CASSSTGLSGNTIYF. The DNA of the CDR3 is TGTGCCAGCAGTTCGACAGGGTTGTCTGGAAACACCATATATTTT.

The V gene is TRBV7-9, the J gene TRBJ2-7; D unclear. This CDR3 is built from 14 residues. The germline V gene encodes CDR1 SEHNR and CDR2 FQNEAQ (reference sequence). V shed 2 bases and J shed 0 bases, with 8 bases lying between them. Here the CDR3 reads CASSLIPVSYEQYF. The CDR3 nucleotides read TGTGCCAGCAGCTTAATCCCAGTCTCCTACGAGCAGTACTTC. The whole variable domain, filled in from reference TRBV7-9 and TRBJ2-7, reads DTGVSQNPRHKITKRGQNVTFRCDPISEHNRLYWYRQTLGQGPEFLTYFQNEAQLEKSRLLSDRFSAERPKGSFSTLEIQRTEQGDSAMYLCASSLIPVSYEQYFGPGTRLTVT.

J is TRBJ2-1 and V is TRBV19; TRBD2 aligns across 8 bases. Germline V CDR1 and CDR2: LNHDA, SQIVND (reference sequence). The CDR3 contains 15 residues. V dropped 1 base and J dropped 4; count of bases not matched to a gene: 3. The CDR3 is CASSIVAGLYNEQFF. The CDR3 region has the DNA TGTGCCAGTAGTATAGTAGCGGGACTATACAATGAGCAGTTCTTC.

This rearrangement joins TRBV27 to TRBJ1-1, with 11 nucleotides matching TRBD1. V was clipped by 6 bases and J by 5 bases; unmatched bases: 5. The CDR3 is 14 amino acids. Germline V gene lookup returns CDR1 MNHEY and CDR2 SMNVEV (reference sequence). Here the CDR3 reads CASSIGTGGTEAFF. Written as DNA, the CDR3 is TGTGCCAGCAGCATCGGGACAGGGGGAACTGAAGCTTTCTTT.

This clone appeared a single time. The sample contains more than one DNA sequence encoding this CDR3. The V gene is TRBV28, the J gene TRBJ2-5; 7 bases line up with TRBD1. Germline lookup yields CDR1 MDHEN and CDR2 SYDVKM. The CDR3 covers 14 residues. V shed 3 bases, J shed 1 base, and the junction held 2 bases outside the gene matches. The CDR3 DNA sequence: TGTGCCAGCAGTTTTGCAGGGGGCCAAGAGACCCAGTACTTC. Amino acid sequence: CASSFAGGQETQYF.

This chain links TRBV9 with TRBJ2-7, with D possibly being TRBD1 (5 bases). The CDR3 is 15 residues long. Deletions cut 0 bases from V and 2 bases from J, with 12 bases between. CDR1 SGDLS and CDR2 YYNGEE come from the germline V gene. The CDR3 sequence: CASSVGDSRTYEQYF. CDR3 nucleotide sequence: TGTGCCAGCAGCGTAGGCGACAGCCGCACCTACGAGCAGTACTTC.